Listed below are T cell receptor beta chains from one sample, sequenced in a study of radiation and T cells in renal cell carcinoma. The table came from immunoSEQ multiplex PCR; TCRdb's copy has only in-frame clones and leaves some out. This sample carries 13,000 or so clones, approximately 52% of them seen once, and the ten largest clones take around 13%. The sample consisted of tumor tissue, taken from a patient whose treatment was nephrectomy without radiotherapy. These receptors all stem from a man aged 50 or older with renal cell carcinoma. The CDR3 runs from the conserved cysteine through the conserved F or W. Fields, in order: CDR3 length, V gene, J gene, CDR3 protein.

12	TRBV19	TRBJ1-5	CASQFRDQPQHF
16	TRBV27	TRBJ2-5	CASSPMDRGLQETQYF
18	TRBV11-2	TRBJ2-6	CASSCTIKQQSRANVLTF
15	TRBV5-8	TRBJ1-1	CASSWGTYSRTEAFF
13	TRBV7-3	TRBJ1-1	CASSLRGLTEAFF
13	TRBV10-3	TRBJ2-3	CAIRPQNTDTQYF
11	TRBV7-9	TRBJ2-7	CASSQRYEQYF
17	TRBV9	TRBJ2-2	CASSAGTSGPNTGELFF
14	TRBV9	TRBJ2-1	CASSAPGQLNEQFF
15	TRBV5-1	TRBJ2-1	CASSLADSPYNEQFF
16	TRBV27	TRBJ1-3	CASSPSRGLSGNTIYF
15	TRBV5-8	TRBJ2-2	CASNPETGVTGELFF
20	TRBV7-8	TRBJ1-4	CASSSGIRGRRSGTNEKLFF
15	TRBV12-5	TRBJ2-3	CASGGSGGAMYTQYF
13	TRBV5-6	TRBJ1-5	CASSLEARQPQHF
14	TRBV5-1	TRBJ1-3	CASSLLQGGNTIYF
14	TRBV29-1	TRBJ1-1	CSADRETLNTEAFF
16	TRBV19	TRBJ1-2	CASSIDYSTGAYGYTF
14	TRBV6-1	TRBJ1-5	CASRELFSNQPQHF
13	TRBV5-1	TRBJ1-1	CASSLMENTEAFF
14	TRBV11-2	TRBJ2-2	CASSFNLGSGELFF
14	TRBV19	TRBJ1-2	CASSTGQGNYGYTF
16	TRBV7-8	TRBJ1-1	CASSLMGAAMNTEAFF
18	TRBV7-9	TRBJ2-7	CASSLWLFGDGEPYEQYF
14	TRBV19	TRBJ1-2	CASSIDRSTYGYTF
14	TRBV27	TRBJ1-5	CASSLWGSNQPQHF